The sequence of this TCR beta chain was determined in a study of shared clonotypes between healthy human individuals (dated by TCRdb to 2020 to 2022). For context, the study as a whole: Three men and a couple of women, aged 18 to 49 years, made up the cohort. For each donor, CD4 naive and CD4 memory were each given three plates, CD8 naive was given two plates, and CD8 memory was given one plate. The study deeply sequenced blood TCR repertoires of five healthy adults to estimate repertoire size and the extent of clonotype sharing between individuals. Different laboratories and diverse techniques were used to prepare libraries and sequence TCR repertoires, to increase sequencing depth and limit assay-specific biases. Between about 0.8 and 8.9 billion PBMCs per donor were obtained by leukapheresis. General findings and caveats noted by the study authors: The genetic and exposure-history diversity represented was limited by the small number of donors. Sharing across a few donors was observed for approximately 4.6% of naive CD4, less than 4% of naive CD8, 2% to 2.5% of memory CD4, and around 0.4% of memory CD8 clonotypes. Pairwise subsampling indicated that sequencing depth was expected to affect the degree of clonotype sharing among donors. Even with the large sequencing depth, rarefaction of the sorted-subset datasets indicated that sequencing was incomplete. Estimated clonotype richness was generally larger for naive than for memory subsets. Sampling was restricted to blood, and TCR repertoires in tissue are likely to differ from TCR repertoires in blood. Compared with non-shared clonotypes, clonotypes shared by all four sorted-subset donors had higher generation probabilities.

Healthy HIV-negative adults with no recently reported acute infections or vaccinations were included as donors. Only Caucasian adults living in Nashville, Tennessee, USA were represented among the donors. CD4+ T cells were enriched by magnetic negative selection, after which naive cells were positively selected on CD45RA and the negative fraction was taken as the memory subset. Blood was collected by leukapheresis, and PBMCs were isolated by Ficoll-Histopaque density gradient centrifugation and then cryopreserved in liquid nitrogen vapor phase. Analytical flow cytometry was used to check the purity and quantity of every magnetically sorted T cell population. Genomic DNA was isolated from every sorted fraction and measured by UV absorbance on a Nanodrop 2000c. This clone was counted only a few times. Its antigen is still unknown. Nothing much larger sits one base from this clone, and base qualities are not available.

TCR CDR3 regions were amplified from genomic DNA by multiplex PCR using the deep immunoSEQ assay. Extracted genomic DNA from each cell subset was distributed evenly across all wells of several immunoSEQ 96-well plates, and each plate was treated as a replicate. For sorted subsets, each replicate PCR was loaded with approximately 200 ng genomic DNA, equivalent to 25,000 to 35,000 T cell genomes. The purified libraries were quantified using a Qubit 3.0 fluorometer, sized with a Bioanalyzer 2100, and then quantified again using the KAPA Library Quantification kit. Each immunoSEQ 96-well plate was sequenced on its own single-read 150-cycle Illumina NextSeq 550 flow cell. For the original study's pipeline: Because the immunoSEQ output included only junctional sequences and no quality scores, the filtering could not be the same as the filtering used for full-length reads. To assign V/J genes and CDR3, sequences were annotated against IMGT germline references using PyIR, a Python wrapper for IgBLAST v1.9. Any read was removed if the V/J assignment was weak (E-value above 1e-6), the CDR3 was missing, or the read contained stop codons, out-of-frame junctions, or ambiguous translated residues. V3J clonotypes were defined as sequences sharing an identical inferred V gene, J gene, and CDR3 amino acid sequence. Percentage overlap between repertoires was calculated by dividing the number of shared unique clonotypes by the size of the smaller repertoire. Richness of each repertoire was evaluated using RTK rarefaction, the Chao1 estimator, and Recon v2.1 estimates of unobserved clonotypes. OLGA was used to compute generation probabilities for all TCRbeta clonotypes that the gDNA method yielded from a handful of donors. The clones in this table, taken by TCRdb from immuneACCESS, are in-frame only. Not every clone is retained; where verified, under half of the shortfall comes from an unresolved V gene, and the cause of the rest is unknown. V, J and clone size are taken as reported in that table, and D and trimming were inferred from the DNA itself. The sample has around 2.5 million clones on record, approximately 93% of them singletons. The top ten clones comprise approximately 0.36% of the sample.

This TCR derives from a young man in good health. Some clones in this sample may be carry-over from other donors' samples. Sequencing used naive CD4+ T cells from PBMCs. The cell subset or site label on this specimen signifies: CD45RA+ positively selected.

The CDR3 protein sequence reads: CASTVRQGTLNTEAFF. The DNA sequence is given as TGTGCCAGTACAGTAAGACAGGGGACCCTGAACACTGAAGCTTTCTTT. The rearrangement joined TRBV19 to TRBJ1-1, with 8 bases aligning to TRBD1. The germline V gene (reference sequence) supplies CDR1 LNHDA and CDR2 SQIVND. Measured from the cysteine to the phenylalanine, the CDR3 is 16 residues long. The entry retains the CDR3 DNA only, 48 bases that are in frame from base 1. V and J are trimmed by 7 bases and 0 bases, and the gene matches miss 10 bases of the junction.